The T cell receptor beta chain described here comes from a study of blood T cell repertoires in COVID-19. Turning to the study itself: In each case, the material was cDNA or gDNA derived from T cells, B-cell-depleted T cells, or PBMCs.

This clone has only one observation. The V gene lost 0 bases and the J gene lost 4 bases, with 15 bases spanning the gap. The germline V gene has CDR1 SGHRS and CDR2 YFSETQ. The CDR3 covers 16 residues. Methods used by the authors: Estimates of nucleated cell counts were drawn from the amplification of reference gene primers. The table came from immunoSEQ multiplex PCR; TCRdb's copy has only in-frame clones and leaves some out. V and J calls and clone size follow that table, whereas D and trimming were derived from the DNA. Altogether some 26,000 clones are present, around 88% being singletons, with the ten largest covering less than 20%.

The sequence was collected from a human donor in a cohort sampled during active COVID-19. This rearrangement joins TRBV5-1 to TRBJ2-3, with D possibly matching TRBD1 (6 bases). The specimen sequenced was peripheral blood. The CDR3 loop is CASSLGGTGNSDTQYF. CDR3 coding DNA: TGCGCCAGCAGCTTGGGTGGTACAGGGAATTCAGATACGCAGTATTTT.